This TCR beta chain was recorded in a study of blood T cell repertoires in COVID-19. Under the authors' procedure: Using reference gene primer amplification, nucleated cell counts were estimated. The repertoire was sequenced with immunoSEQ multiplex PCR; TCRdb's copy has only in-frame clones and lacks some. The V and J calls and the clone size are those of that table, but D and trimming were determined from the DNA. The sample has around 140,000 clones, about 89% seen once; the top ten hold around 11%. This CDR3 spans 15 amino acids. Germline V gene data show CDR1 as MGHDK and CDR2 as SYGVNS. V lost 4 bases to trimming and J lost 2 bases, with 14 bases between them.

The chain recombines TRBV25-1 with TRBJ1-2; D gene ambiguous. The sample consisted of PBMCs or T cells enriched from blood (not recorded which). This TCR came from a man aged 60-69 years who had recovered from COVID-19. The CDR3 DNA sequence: TGTGCCAGCAGTGCGTACGACGGACTAAACTATGGCTACACCTTC. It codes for CASSAYDGLNYGYTF.